Below are 30 T cell receptor beta chains sequenced from a single sample in a study of CD8 T cells in acute hepatitis C reinfection. Sample time point: acute HCV infection, within 168 days of estimated infection date. Hepatitis C virus-specific T cells were sequenced directly ex vivo without in vitro expansion. Sequencing was performed with immunoSEQ multiplex PCR; in TCRdb, only in-frame clones are kept and a portion is missing. The sample shows about 3,900 clones, roughly 41% of them seen only once. Study observations and caveats: Preferential TRBV04 and TRBV06 usage appeared in all groups and was not explained by the naive pool.

Material: HCV NS3-1073 tetramer-sorted CD8+ T cells from PBMCs, obtained during acute infection. These receptors were taken from a man aged 25 to 40 with chronic hepatitis C.

V usage is TRBV6-5 and J usage is TRBJ1-2, with 10 bases aligning to TRBD1. Germline V gene data show CDR1 as MNHEY and CDR2 as SVGAGI. With V trimmed by 8 bases and J by 2 bases, 2 bases remained unmatched. The CDR3 has 13 amino acids. The CDR3 loop is CASLGQGNYGYTF. DNA of the CDR3: TGTGCCAGCTTGGGACAGGGGAACTATGGCTACACCTTC.

This clone counts as large. The V gene is TRBV4-2, the J gene TRBJ1-1; D gene ambiguous. CDR1 is LGHNA and CDR2 is YNFKEQ in the germline V gene. Between the trimmed V and J ends, which lost 0 bases and 2 bases, there was a span of 4 bases. This CDR3 has 13 residues. This CDR3 reads CASSQEANTEAFF. CDR3 coding DNA: TGTGCCAGCAGCCAAGAAGCTAACACTGAAGCTTTCTTT.

Only a few counts were recorded for this clone. This chain uses TRBV6-1 with TRBJ1-1; no reliable D call. Per the germline V gene, CDR1 is MNHNS and CDR2 is SASEGT. CDR3 size: 12 residues. V was shortened by 5 bases and J by 7 bases, with 11 bases between the two germline ends. CDR3 residues: CASSSGRGEAFF. The CDR3 nucleotides read TGTGCCAGCAGTTCGGGTCGGGGTGAAGCTTTCTTT.

By frequency in the sample, this clone is medium-sized. The chain recombines TRBV7-9 with TRBJ2-7; the D gene is possibly TRBD2 (6 bases). Germline V lookup: CDR1 SEHNR, CDR2 FQNEAQ (reference sequence). The V and J ends lost 1 base and 3 bases respectively, with 13 bases between them. The CDR3 loop spans 15 amino acids. The CDR3 reads CASSLGLDLDYEQYF. The CDR3 DNA sequence: TGTGCCAGCAGCTTAGGACTAGACCTTGACTACGAGCAGTACTTC.

The chain links TRBV6-5 to TRBJ2-7; D unresolved. The germline V gene encodes CDR1 MNHEY and CDR2 SVGAGI. Trimming removed 1 base at V and 9 bases at J, with 10 bases between. The CDR3 length is 12 residues. CDR3 in amino acids: CASSYLTPWQYV. CDR3 nucleotides: TGTGCCAGCAGTTACTTAACCCCATGGCAGTACGTC.

The chain joins TRBV13 to TRBJ1-1; no reliable D call. Trimming took 3 bases from V and 1 from J, leaving 12 bases between them. The CDR3 is 15 amino acids. Per the germline V gene, CDR1 is PRHDT and CDR2 is FYEKMQ (reference sequence). In nucleotides, the CDR3 is TGTGCCAGCAGCTTTGAGAGGGAAGGGAACACTGAAGCTTTCTTT. Translation gives CASSFEREGNTEAFF.

The chain links TRBV4-2 to TRBJ2-2, with D possibly being TRBD1 (7 bases). This CDR3 spans 16 amino acids. Trimming cost V 0 bases and J 7 bases, with 15 bases left between them. Germline V gene sequence: CDR1 LGHNA, CDR2 YNFKEQ. The CDR3 DNA is TGTGCCAGCAGCCAAGAAACGCAGGGGGGTATCGGGGAGCTGTTTTTT. Its protein is CASSQETQGGIGELFF.

V gene TRBV6-5 combines with J gene TRBJ2-5; D is possibly TRBD2 (7 bases). The CDR3 length is 14 residues. V lost 5 bases and J lost 0, with 10 bases in between. CDR1 is MNHEY and CDR2 is SVGAGI in the germline V gene. The CDR3 is CASSQGTNQETQYF. In nucleotides, the CDR3 is TGTGCCAGCAGTCAGGGGACTAACCAAGAGACCCAGTACTTC.

By frequency in the sample, this clone is large (0.1 to 1%). The V call is TRBV25-1, the J call TRBJ2-3; 13 bases agree with TRBD2. This CDR3 is 17 amino acids long. Per germline, CDR1 MGHDK and CDR2 SYGVNS. V dropped 1 base and J dropped 2; count of bases not matched to a gene: 3. CDR3 in amino acids: CASSELTSGGYTDTQYF. The CDR3 bases are TGTGCCAGCAGTGAATTGACTAGCGGGGGGTACACAGATACGCAGTATTTT.

V and J are TRBV4-3 and TRBJ2-7, with TRBD1 matching over 8 bases. Trimming removed 0 bases from V and 1 base from J; junction bases left unmatched: 5. This CDR3 comprises 16 residues. CDR1 is LGHNA, CDR2 YSLEER, per germline. The CDR3 DNA follows: TGCGCCAGCAGCCAAGAAGTGGGACAGGCTTCCTACGAGCAGTACTTC. Translated, it gives CASSQEVGQASYEQYF.

This clone is classed as medium-sized. CDR3 in amino acids: CASSLTGSAYEQYF. The DNA for the CDR3 is TGTGCCAGCAGTCTGACAGGGTCGGCCTACGAGCAGTACTTC. The gene calls are TRBV27 and TRBJ2-7, with TRBD1 identical over 7 bases. Trimming cost V 5 bases and J 2 bases; bases outside gene matches: 6. This CDR3 region has 14 residues. Germline CDR1 is MNHEY and CDR2 is SMNVEV (reference sequence).

This chain connects TRBV25-1 to TRBJ2-1; 10 bases line up with TRBD2. CDR3 size: 13 residues. The trim removed 8 bases at V and 8 bases at J, leaving 6 bases unmatched. Looked up from germline, CDR1 is MGHDK and CDR2 is SYGVNS. CDR3 amino acids: CASASGSLHEQFF. The CDR3 bases are TGTGCCAGCGCTAGCGGGAGTCTCCATGAGCAGTTCTTC.

This chain's CDR3 is CASSEIAGSGTDTQYF. The CDR3 DNA reads TGTGCCAGCAGTGAGATAGCGGGAAGCGGAACAGATACGCAGTATTTT. This chain uses TRBV27 with TRBJ2-3, with 8 bases lining up with TRBD2. Germline values: CDR1 MNHEY, CDR2 SMNVEV (reference sequence). J was trimmed by 3 bases and V by 5 bases; bases with no gene match: 10. The CDR3 is made up of 16 amino acids.

This clone was recorded a few times. The CDR3 region has the DNA TGTGCCAGTAGTACGGAGGTTGGGTCCCCCGGGGAGCTGTTTTTT. It encodes CASSTEVGSPGELFF. The rearrangement uses TRBV19 and TRBJ2-2; D is perhaps TRBD2 (5 bases). The CDR3 is 15 amino acids. V dropped 4 bases and J dropped 6 bases, with 15 bases sitting between them. CDR1 and CDR2 from the germline V gene are LNHDA and SQIVND (reference sequence).

The chain combines TRBV4-1 with TRBJ2-7; 11 nucleotides match TRBD2. J was trimmed by 3 bases and V by 0 bases; bases with no gene match: 10. The CDR3 sequence is 18 residues long. Germline V gene sequence: CDR1 MGHRA, CDR2 YSYEKL. CDR3 DNA: TGCGCCAGCAGCCAAGATCTTGAAGGTAGCGGGGGGGTCTACGAGCAGTACTTC. Translated: CASSQDLEGSGGVYEQYF.

This clone is classed as medium-sized. The chain combines TRBV13 with TRBJ2-1; unclear D gene. This CDR3 is built from 14 residues. V was shortened by 1 base and J by 7 bases, with 11 bases between the two germline ends. Germline V gene data show CDR1 as PRHDT and CDR2 as FYEKMQ (reference sequence). CDR3 loop: CASSLVVPKNEQFF. The CDR3 nucleotides are TGTGCCAGCAGCTTAGTGGTCCCTAAAAATGAGCAGTTCTTC.

Only a few counts were recorded for this clone. The chain combines TRBV30 with TRBJ1-2; D remains unclear. Per germline, CDR1 GTSNPN and CDR2 SVGIG (reference sequence). Trimming stripped 0 bases from V and 11 bases from J, with 19 bases between. The CDR3 length is 14 residues. CDR3 nucleotides: TGTGCCTGGAGTGTACCCGGGGATTATCGGGCATACACCTTC. It codes for CAWSVPGDYRAYTF.

J is TRBJ2-7 and V is TRBV4-3; D is perhaps TRBD2 (6 bases). CDR1 and CDR2 from the germline V gene are LGHNA and YSLEER. Between the trimmed V and J ends, which lost 4 bases and 0 bases, there was a span of 13 bases. This CDR3 has 15 amino acids. The CDR3 region has the DNA TGCGCCAGCAGCCGAGGGAGCGGGTACTCCTACGAGCAGTACTTC. Translating gives CASSRGSGYSYEQYF.

The V call is TRBV6-1, the J call TRBJ2-1; unclear D gene. CDR1 and CDR2 from the germline V gene are MNHNS and SASEGT. V was shortened by 5 bases and J by 9 bases, with 20 bases between the two germline ends. The CDR3 extends over 15 amino acids. The CDR3 DNA follows: TGTGCCAGCAGTCCAGAGACCGGCCATTGGGGTGAGCAGTTCTTC. Amino acids: CASSPETGHWGEQFF.

This clone was counted only a few times. The J gene is TRBJ2-5, the V gene TRBV27, with 7 bases fitting TRBD2. The CDR3 is made up of 16 amino acids. Germline V gene sequence: CDR1 MNHEY, CDR2 SMNVEV (reference sequence). The trim removed 2 bases at V and 1 base at J, leaving 7 bases unmatched. In DNA, the CDR3 is TGTGCCAGCAGTTTAACTAGCGCCCTTCCCCAAGAGACCCAGTACTTC. This encodes CASSLTSALPQETQYF.

Points on this clone: One end of the junction fails to match germline, which may point to a read error. Other DNA sequences in this specimen translate into the identical CDR3. The V and J genes are TRBV9 and TRBJ2-7; D possibly corresponds to TRBD2 (5 bases). The CDR3 has 18 residues. The V gene's germline CDR1 is SGDLS and CDR2 YYNGEE. Written as DNA, the CDR3 is TGCGCCAGCAGCGTAGATATGGAGGTTGGCGATTCCCCGTACGAGCAGTACTTC. It codes for CASSVDMEVGDSPYEQYF.

This clone is labeled as medium-sized. The V call is TRBV4-2, the J call TRBJ2-2; D not certain. CDR1 LGHNA and CDR2 YNFKEQ come from the germline V gene. The V and J ends lost 0 bases and 1 base respectively, with 15 bases between them. The CDR3 consists of 18 residues. The CDR3 region is CASSQDGMVVRNTGELFF. CDR3 in DNA: TGTGCCAGCAGCCAAGATGGTATGGTAGTGCGGAACACCGGGGAGCTGTTTTTT.

By frequency in the sample, this clone is medium-sized. This chain links TRBV4-2 with TRBJ2-2; no firm D call. Looked up from germline, CDR1 is LGHNA and CDR2 is YNFKEQ. Trimming shortened V by 0 bases and J by 8 bases, and 13 bases separated the two germline ends. CDR3 length: 15 amino acids. CDR3 protein: CASSQEVASPGELFF. In DNA form, the CDR3 reads TGTGCCAGCAGCCAAGAAGTGGCTAGTCCAGGGGAGCTGTTTTTT.

By share, this clone ranks as medium-sized. The chain links TRBV2 to TRBJ1-1, with D maybe TRBD1 (5 bases). Germline V lookup: CDR1 SNHLY, CDR2 FYNNEI. Trimming left V 4 bases short and J 0 bases short, with 18 bases between. There are 17 residues in the CDR3. CDR3 region: CASSGPEVDRVNTEAFF. For the CDR3, the DNA is TGTGCCAGCAGTGGGCCAGAGGTAGACAGAGTGAACACTGAAGCTTTCTTT.

J is TRBJ2-2 and V is TRBV4-2; D ambiguous. CDR1 is LGHNA and CDR2 is YNFKEQ in the germline V gene. V lost 0 bases and J lost 6, with 11 bases in between. The CDR3 has 15 residues. The CDR3 DNA follows: TGTGCCAGCAGCCAAGATATTGCGGCTCCCGGGGAGCTGTTTTTT. It encodes CASSQDIAAPGELFF.

This clone appeared once. The identical CDR3 is also encoded by other nucleotide sequences in the sample. The CDR3: CASSQEPGAPGEQYF. The CDR3 DNA follows: TGCGCCAGCAGCCAAGAACCGGGGGCCCCCGGCGAGCAGTACTTC. The chain couples TRBV4-3 to TRBJ2-7; D may correspond to TRBD1 or TRBD2 (6 bases each). This CDR3 has 15 residues. Germline V CDR1 and CDR2: LGHNA, YSLEER. V lost 0 bases and J lost 6, with 15 bases in between.

The chain combines TRBV2 with TRBJ2-1, with D maybe TRBD1 (5 bases). The V end lost 1 base, the J end lost 0 bases, and 13 bases lay between the germline ends. The CDR3 runs 17 residues. CDR1 is SNHLY, CDR2 FYNNEI, per germline. The CDR3 bases are TGTGCCAGCAGTGAAGTTCCAGGCCAGGGCTCCTACAATGAGCAGTTCTTC. It specifies CASSEVPGQGSYNEQFF. The whole variable domain, filled in from reference TRBV2 and TRBJ2-1, reads EPEVTQTPSHQVTQMGQEVILRCVPISNHLYFYWYRQILGQKVEFLVSFYNNEISEKSEIFDDQFSVERPDGSNFTLKIRSTKLEDSAMYFCASSEVPGQGSYNEQFFGPGTRLTVL.

As regards this clone: A read error may account for a junction end that differs from germline. The rearrangement joins TRBV10-3 to TRBJ2-7, with 9 positions matching TRBD1. The CDR3 has 16 residues. CDR1 is ENHRY and CDR2 is SYGVKD in the germline V gene. The CDR3 sequence is CASSGTDRGYSYEQYF. The CDR3 region has the DNA TGTGCCAGCAGTGGAACTGACAGGGGGTATTCCTACGAGCAGTACTTC.

V is TRBV6-6 and J is TRBJ1-2; TRBD1 agrees at 8 bases. After removal of 6 bases from V and 7 bases from J, the junction contained 13 bases not matched to a gene. Germline V gene lookup returns CDR1 MNHNY and CDR2 SVGAGI (reference sequence). This CDR3 is built from 15 residues. CDR3: CASSPNRGYYSGYTF. The CDR3 DNA reads as TGTGCCAGCAGCCCTAACAGGGGGTACTACTCTGGCTACACCTTC.

V usage is TRBV2 and J usage is TRBJ2-7, with TRBD1 identical over 11 bases. CDR3 length equals 17 residues. V lost 4 bases and J lost 2; bases outside the gene matches: 10. CDR1 and CDR2 from the germline V gene are SNHLY and FYNNEI. CDR3 coding DNA: TGTGCCAGCAGTGGGCTCCCGGGACAGGGGGAGACCTACGAGCAGTACTTC. This codes for CASSGLPGQGETYEQYF. Drawing the rest from reference TRBV2 and TRBJ2-7, the complete variable domain is EPEVTQTPSHQVTQMGQEVILRCVPISNHLYFYWYRQILGQKVEFLVSFYNNEISEKSEIFDDQFSVERPDGSNFTLKIRSTKLEDSAMYFCASSGLPGQGETYEQYFGPGTRLTVT.